Given below is one T cell receptor beta chain in context. What it binds is unknown. A read error may be the cause here, since a much bigger clone is one base away. The conserved phenylalanine or tryptophan normally closing the CDR3 is absent here, so this likely arose from a read error. This sample stems from a study of shared clonotypes between healthy human individuals. Study-wide points: Investigators expected sequencing depth to affect clonotype sharing among donors.

The assay was immunoSEQ multiplex PCR, and TCRdb's table has in-frame clones only and misses some. This table holds about 560,000 clones, around 78% found once. The CDR3 has 13 amino acids. Trimming took 5 bases from V and 4 from J, leaving 11 bases between them. The germline CDR1 and CDR2 sequences are MNHNY and SVGAGI (reference sequence). Each donor was a Caucasian adult residing in Nashville, Tennessee. The sequence was obtained from a woman aged 40 to 49 in good health. Some clones in this sample may be carry-over from other donors' samples. Material: PBMCs. V is TRBV6-6 and J is TRBJ1-1, with D unclear. CDR3 bases: TGTGCCAGCAGTACTCGAGCTTTCACTGAAGCTTTCGTT. This sequence encodes CASSTRAFTEAFV.